Presented here are 32 T cell receptor beta chains from one specimen sequenced in a study of regulatory T cells in long-lasting Graves disease. Assembly of TCR beta libraries relied on iRepertoire HTBI primers together with Arm-PCR of CDR3 regions. TCRdb independently ran MiXCR on the multiplex PCR reads; one entry per CDR3 protein. The table shows roughly 510,000 distinct CDR3 sequences, with 15% to 20% occurring only once. This sample's time point: newly diagnosed GD, antithyroid drugs for less than 3 months. RNA from PBMCs was the source of the TCR library. These data were also filed under a second study, of T cells in Graves' hyperthyroidism and ophthalmopathy.

The input for sequencing was peripheral blood mononuclear cells (PBMCs), taken at new diagnosis, from a patient treated with antithyroid drugs. The receptors derive from a man between 18 and 29 years old with Graves disease.

The table lists this clonotype with a few counts. The chain carries TRBV7-8 and TRBJ2-7, with D unresolved. The CDR3 totals 14 residues. Germline CDR1 is SGHVS and CDR2 is FQNEAQ. V lost 6 bases and J lost 3, with 15 bases in between. For the CDR3, the DNA is TGTGCCAGCAGAATAGACTTTTCCGACTACGAGCAGTACTTC. Translation gives CASRIDFSDYEQYF.

This clonotype has only a few counts. The CDR3 DNA reads TGCAGTGCTCAATTAGGGGGTCCCGATCAGCCCCAGCATTTT. It translates to CSAQLGGPDQPQHF. J is TRBJ1-5 and V is TRBV20-1; D perhaps matches TRBD1 (6 bases). V lost 5 bases and J 5 bases, leaving 16 bases between the germline ends. The CDR3 runs to 14 residues. Germline CDR1 DFQATT, CDR2 SNEGSKA (reference sequence).

The gene calls are TRBV11-2 and TRBJ2-3, with 8 bases lining up with TRBD2. The tail of the sequence fits TRBJ2-5 better, so the J call may be wrong. The CDR3 covers 15 residues. Germline assignment: CDR1 SGHAT and CDR2 FQNNGV. CDR3 sequence (DNA): TGTGCCAGCAGCCCTGAGGGGCGGGAGGCTGAGACCCAGTACTTC. Translation gives CASSPEGREAETQYF.

This clonotype occurred many times. The J gene is TRBJ2-7, the V gene TRBV7-9; D is possibly TRBD1 (5 bases). The CDR3 contains 13 residues. V was pared by 3 bases and J by 1 base, with 7 bases between. CDR1 SEHNR and CDR2 FQNEAQ come from the germline V gene (reference sequence). CDR3 sequence (DNA): TGTGCCAGCAGCTTTGACAGTTCCTACGAGCAGTACTTC. This encodes CASSFDSSYEQYF.

Only a few counts were recorded for this clonotype. This chain joins TRBV12-3 or TRBV12-4 and TRBJ1-6; tentatively, D is TRBD1 (6 bases). This CDR3 has 13 amino acids. V lost 2 bases and J lost 8, with 7 bases in between. This CDR3 is CASSLKGDSPLHF. Here the CDR3 DNA reads TGTGCCAGCAGTTTAAAGGGGGATTCACCCCTCCACTTT.

This clonotype was seen ten or more times. The chain joins TRBV10-3 to TRBJ1-5; TRBD1 matches at 8 bases. The CDR3 totals 13 residues. With V trimmed by 10 bases and J by 3 bases, 5 bases remained unmatched. CDR1 and CDR2 (germline): ENHRY, SYGVKD. CDR3 sequence: CATGTGHNQPQHF. The CDR3 nucleotides read TGTGCCACGGGGACAGGCCACAATCAGCCCCAGCATTTT.

A single count supports this clonotype. The rearrangement uses TRBV5-8 and TRBJ2-1; possible D gene TRBD1, 5 bases. Germline-derived CDR1 and CDR2 are SGHTS and YDEGEE. The CDR3 sequence is 15 residues long. The V end was cut by 2 bases, the J end by 6 bases, with 15 bases between. CDR3 sequence reads: CASSFQGARFNEQFF. CDR3 DNA sequence: TGTGCCAGCAGCTTTCAGGGCGCGCGATTCAATGAGCAGTTCTTC.

This clonotype was counted ten times or more. V and J are TRBV12-3 or TRBV12-4 and TRBJ2-1; tentatively, D is TRBD2 (5 bases). The CDR3 has 13 amino acids. The V gene lost 4 bases and the J gene lost 6 bases, with 10 bases spanning the gap. CDR3 in DNA: TGTGCCAGCAGTTATTATGCGGGCAATGAGCAGTTCTTC. It yields the protein CASSYYAGNEQFF.

This clonotype was seen many times. This chain links TRBV30 with TRBJ1-1; D unresolved. CDR3 length: 13 amino acids. In germline, CDR1 is GTSNPN, CDR2 SVGIG (reference sequence). The germline V and J ends were trimmed by 0 bases and 5 bases, with 10 bases remaining between them. The CDR3 region is CAWSVGDGTEAFF. Here the CDR3 DNA reads TGTGCCTGGAGTGTTGGGGATGGGACTGAAGCTTTCTTT. The complete variable domain, with remaining parts taken from reference TRBV30 and TRBJ1-1, reads SQTIHQWPATLVQPVGSPLSLECTVEGTSNPNLYWYRQAAGRGLQLLFYSVGIGQISSEVPQNLSASRPQDRQFILSSKKLLLSDSGFYLCAWSVGDGTEAFFGQGTRLTVV.

This clonotype has at least ten counts. The genes are TRBV20-1 and TRBJ1-1, with 7 nucleotides matching TRBD1. Trimming at V came to 8 bases and at J to 0 bases, leaving 6 bases not matched to a gene. This CDR3 has 13 residues. Germline CDR1 is DFQATT and CDR2 is SNEGSKA (reference sequence). For the CDR3, the DNA is TGCAGTTCGCAGGGGGACATGAACACTGAAGCTTTCTTT. Protein: CSSQGDMNTEAFF.

There are many counts of this clonotype. The chain employs TRBV11-2 and TRBJ1-1; 10 nucleotides agree with TRBD1. Trimming at V came to 1 base and at J to 5 bases, leaving 4 bases not matched to a gene. Per the germline V gene, CDR1 is SGHAT and CDR2 is FQNNGV. This CDR3 has 15 residues. CDR3 amino acids: CASSLGDRGLTEAFF. CDR3 sequence (DNA): TGTGCCAGCAGCTTAGGGGACAGGGGATTAACTGAAGCTTTCTTT.

This clonotype was seen ten or more times. The chain links TRBV7-9 to TRBJ2-5; TRBD2 agrees at 16 bases. Per the germline V gene, CDR1 is SEHNR and CDR2 is FQNEAQ (reference sequence). The CDR3 contains 17 residues. V dropped 5 bases and J dropped 4; count of bases not matched to a gene: 7. The CDR3 DNA follows: TGTGCCAGCAGCCCGATTGGGACTAGCGGGAGGGGAGAGACCCAGTACTTC. As protein: CASSPIGTSGRGETQYF.

This clonotype was counted at least ten times. The gene calls are TRBV7-9 and TRBJ2-7; TRBD2 might be the D (5 bases). Trimming took 0 bases from V and 5 from J, leaving 23 bases between them. CDR1 and CDR2 (germline): SEHNR, FQNEAQ (reference sequence). The CDR3 spans 18 residues. CDR3 coding DNA: TGTGCCAGCAGCTTAGCGGTTGCCTGGAGCGGTTTCGGAGACGAGCAGTACTTC. Translated: CASSLAVAWSGFGDEQYF.

This chain joins TRBV7-8 and TRBJ1-6; 8 bases are shared with TRBD1. With 4 bases clipped from V and 10 bases from J, the junction kept 6 bases outside the gene matches. The CDR3 runs 14 residues. CDR1 and CDR2 from the germline V gene are SGHVS and FQNEAQ. The CDR3 region is CASSSAGTGSPLHF. The CDR3 DNA is TGTGCCAGCAGCTCGGCCGGGACAGGCTCACCCCTCCACTTT.

This clonotype has more than one count but fewer than ten. The V gene is TRBV12-5, the J gene TRBJ1-5; D remains unclear. The CDR3 is 14 residues long. Trimming left V 6 bases short and J 7 bases short, with 16 bases between. Germline-derived CDR1 and CDR2 are LGHNT and FRNRAP. The CDR3 region has the DNA TGTGCTAGTGGCCAAACTACGCAAAGACAGCCCCAGCATTTT. This encodes CASGQTTQRQPQHF.

This clonotype showed up many times. The chain carries TRBV28 and TRBJ1-1; D perhaps matches TRBD1 (5 bases). V was clipped by 8 bases and J by 4 bases, with 11 bases between them. The CDR3 runs to 12 residues. Per germline, CDR1 MDHEN and CDR2 SYDVKM. The chain's CDR3 is CASGTLGTEAFF. The CDR3 DNA sequence: TGTGCCAGCGGGACCCTGGGCACTGAAGCTTTCTTT.

The V gene is TRBV19, the J gene TRBJ2-1; perhaps TRBD2 as D (6 bases). Germline CDR1 and CDR2: LNHDA and SQIVND (reference sequence). The V end was cut by 3 bases, the J end by 10 bases, with 16 bases between. The CDR3 runs 14 residues. This chain's CDR3 is CASSMVGRFGEQFF. DNA of the CDR3: TGTGCCAGTAGTATGGTCGGGAGATTTGGAGAGCAGTTCTTC.

The chain is built from TRBV29-1 and TRBJ2-6, with 7 bases that match TRBD1. The CDR3 is 17 residues long. The V gene's germline CDR1 is SQVTM and CDR2 ANQGSEA. Trimming took 7 bases from V and 1 from J; bases not matched to a gene: 13. The CDR3 coding sequence is TGCAGCGCTTTCATCCGGGACAGCATATCTGGGGCCAACGTCCTGACTTTC. Residues: CSAFIRDSISGANVLTF.

This clonotype was recorded once. V usage is TRBV24-1 and J usage is TRBJ2-3; D gene unclear. Per germline, CDR1 KGHDR and CDR2 SFDVKD. Trimming pared 0 bases from V and 5 bases from J, leaving 5 bases between. The CDR3 contains 13 residues. The CDR3 DNA reads TGTGCCACCAGTGATTTGCATAGAGATACGCAGTATTTT. It yields the protein CATSDLHRDTQYF.

This clonotype was recorded many times. The rearrangement uses TRBV11-2 and TRBJ2-5; 7 nucleotides line up with TRBD1. This CDR3 is 15 amino acids long. CDR1 is SGHAT, CDR2 FQNNGV, per germline. Trimming cost V 4 bases and J 2 bases; bases outside gene matches: 7. The CDR3 DNA is TGTGCCAGCAGCTCCGGACAGGTACTTCAAGAGACCCAGTACTTC. Translated: CASSSGQVLQETQYF. Based on the CDR3 plus reference TRBV11-2 and TRBJ2-5, the full variable domain is EAGVAQSPRYKIIEKRQSVAFWCNPISGHATLYWYQQILGQGPKLLIQFQNNGVVDDSQLPKDRFSAERLKGVDSTLKIQPAKLEDSAVYLCASSSGQVLQETQYFGPGTRLLVL.

Ten or more counts support this clonotype. The rearrangement uses TRBV2 and TRBJ2-2; TRBD1 aligns across 11 bases. Germline values: CDR1 SNHLY, CDR2 FYNNEI. The CDR3 covers 15 residues. Germline trimming cut 6 bases from V and 5 bases from J; bases unmatched to any gene: 5. This CDR3 reads CASSLGTGGTGELFF. In DNA form, the CDR3 reads TGTGCCAGCAGCCTCGGGACAGGGGGAACCGGGGAGCTGTTTTTT.

This clonotype was found many times. The genes are TRBV6-1 and TRBJ1-4; 8 nucleotides align to TRBD1. This CDR3 comprises 13 residues. V lost 5 bases, J lost 6 bases, and 2 bases stayed unmatched. CDR1 is MNHNS, CDR2 SASEGT, per germline. Here the CDR3 reads CASSKDRDEKLFF. CDR3 DNA: TGTGCCAGCAGTAAGGACAGGGATGAAAAACTGTTTTTT.

This clonotype appeared many times. CDR3 sequence: CSAIVQGGSEAFF. For the CDR3, the DNA is TGCAGCGCCATCGTTCAAGGGGGTTCTGAAGCTTTCTTT. The chain carries TRBV29-1 and TRBJ1-1, with TRBD1 as a possible D gene (6 bases). The CDR3 totals 13 residues. Deletions cut 7 bases from V and 6 bases from J, with 18 bases between. Germline-derived CDR1 and CDR2 are SQVTM and ANQGSEA.

This clonotype appeared many times. The chain recombines TRBV7-9 with TRBJ2-7, with 8 positions matching TRBD2. From germline, CDR1 is SEHNR and CDR2 FQNEAQ (reference sequence). The CDR3 has 14 amino acids. The ends lost 4 bases at V and 6 bases at J; junction bases unmatched: 8. The CDR3 here is CASSSGTGGVEQYF. The DNA of the CDR3 is TGTGCCAGCAGCTCCGGGACGGGGGGGGTCGAGCAGTACTTC.

This clonotype was counted at least ten times. The chain has TRBV6-1 and TRBJ2-5, with 12 bases matching TRBD2. V lost 5 bases, J lost 4 bases, and 11 bases stayed unmatched. From germline, CDR1 is MNHNS and CDR2 SASEGT. The CDR3 has 17 residues. In DNA, the CDR3 is TGTGCCAGCAGTAAAATACCTAGCGGGAGGGCCGGAGAGACCCAGTACTTC. Amino acid sequence: CASSKIPSGRAGETQYF.

The chain couples TRBV20-1 to TRBJ1-2, with D tentatively TRBD1 (6 bases). The CDR3 runs to 15 residues. Germline lookup yields CDR1 DFQATT and CDR2 SNEGSKA (reference sequence). The ends were cut back, 0 bases at V and 8 bases at J, with 19 bases in the middle. CDR3 sequence reads: CSARDSDGRRGGYTF. The CDR3 DNA reads as TGCAGTGCTAGAGATAGTGACGGCCGGAGGGGGGGCTACACCTTC.

This clonotype was counted between two and nine times. In nucleotides, the CDR3 is TGTGCCACCAGCAGAGATAAATTCGCGGTCTATGGCTACACCTTC. It encodes CATSRDKFAVYGYTF. The chain uses TRBV15 and TRBJ1-2; D not certain. V was clipped by 0 bases and J by 4 bases, with 12 bases between them. This CDR3 comprises 15 residues. CDR1 and CDR2 from the germline V gene are LNHNV and YYDKDF (reference sequence).

The CDR3 spells CASSFNSGQARSGANVLTF. In DNA, the CDR3 is TGTGCCAGCAGCTTCAATTCGGGACAGGCGCGCTCTGGGGCCAACGTCCTGACTTTC. The V and J genes are TRBV3-1 and TRBJ2-6, with 8 nucleotides matching TRBD1. CDR3 length: 19 amino acids. Germline lookup yields CDR1 LGHDT and CDR2 YNNKEL (reference sequence). V shed 5 bases, J shed 0 bases, and the junction held 12 bases outside the gene matches.

This clonotype was recorded at least ten times. The J gene is TRBJ2-1, the V gene TRBV10-3; weak D call: TRBD1 (6 bases). V lost 6 bases, J lost 7 bases, and 13 bases lay in between. The V gene's germline CDR1 is ENHRY and CDR2 SYGVKD. The CDR3 length is 13 residues. The CDR3 loop reads CAISLRTENEQFF. The DNA for the CDR3 is TGTGCCATCAGCCTCAGGACAGAGAATGAGCAGTTCTTC.

In the case of this clonotype: A much larger clone lies a single base off, so this may be a read error. The chain's CDR3 is CACRGTSYEQYF. The CDR3 DNA follows: TGTGCCTGCAGAGGGACTTCCTACGAGCAGTACTTC. The chain links TRBV12-3 or TRBV12-4 to TRBJ2-7, with a tentative D call TRBD2 (6 bases). The CDR3 extends over 12 amino acids.

A note on this clonotype: A much more abundant neighbour one base away suggests this may be a read error. V gene TRBV12-3 or TRBV12-4 combines with J gene TRBJ1-4; TRBD1 might be the D (5 bases). Trimming pared 8 bases from V and 12 bases from J, leaving 22 bases between. The CDR3 has 14 residues. The CDR3 region is CASGIRDPFAELFF. The CDR3 DNA sequence: TGTGCCAGCGGTATCCGGGACCCTTTTGCTGAACTGTTTTTT.

This clonotype was counted only a few times. The junction departs from the called germline gene at one end, perhaps through a read error. The chain has TRBV6-4 and TRBJ1-1, with a tentative D call TRBD1 (5 bases). The germline CDR1 and CDR2 sequences are MRHNA and SNTAGT. CDR3 length: 17 amino acids. The CDR3 sequence is CASSYSWGETMNTEAFF. The CDR3 DNA sequence: TGTGCCAGCAGTTACTCTTGGGGGGAAACTATGAACACTGAAGCTTTCTTT.